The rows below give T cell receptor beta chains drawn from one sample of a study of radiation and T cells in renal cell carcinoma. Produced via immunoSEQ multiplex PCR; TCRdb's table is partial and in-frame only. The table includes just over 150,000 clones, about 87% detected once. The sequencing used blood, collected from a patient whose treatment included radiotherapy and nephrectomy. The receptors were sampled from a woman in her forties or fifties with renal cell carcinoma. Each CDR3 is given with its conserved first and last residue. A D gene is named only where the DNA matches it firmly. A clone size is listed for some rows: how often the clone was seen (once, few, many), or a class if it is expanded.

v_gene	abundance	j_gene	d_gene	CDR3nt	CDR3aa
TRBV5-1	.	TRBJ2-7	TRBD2	TGCGCCAGCAGCCTACTAGCGGGGGAATCCTACGAGCAGTACTTC	CASSLLAGESYEQYF
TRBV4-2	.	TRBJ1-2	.	TGTGCCAGCAGCCAAGCACCCGTTTCTGGGCGCGGTGGCTACACCTTC	CASSQAPVSGRGGYTF
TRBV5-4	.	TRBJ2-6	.	TGTGCCAGCAGCTTGGGGGGCATCTCTGGGGCCAACGTCCTGACTTTC	CASSLGGISGANVLTF
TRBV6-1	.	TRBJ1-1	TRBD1	TGTGCCAGCAGCGACCGGGACAGGGCCCAAGCTTTCTTT	CASSDRDRAQAFF
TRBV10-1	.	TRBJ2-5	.	TGCGCCAGCAGTTTAGGACCGCAAGAGACCCAGTACTTC	CASSLGPQETQYF
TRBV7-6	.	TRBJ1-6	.	TGTGCCAGCAGCTTAAGGGAAGGTAACTCACCCCTCCACTTT	CASSLREGNSPLHF
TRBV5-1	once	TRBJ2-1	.	TGCGCCAGCAGCTTGGGCGGGGGCCCAAACAATGAGCAGTTCTTC	CASSLGGGPNNEQFF
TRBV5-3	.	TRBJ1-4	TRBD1	TGTGCCAGAAAGGGGGACAGAGGTGAAAAACTGTTTTTT	CARKGDRGEKLFF
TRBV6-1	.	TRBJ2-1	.	TGTGCCAGCAGTGAGGGGGACTACAATGAGCAGTTCTTC	CASSEGDYNEQFF
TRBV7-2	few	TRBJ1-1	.	TGTGCCAGCAGCTCCCCGACAGGTTTGACTGAAGCTTTCTTT	CASSSPTGLTEAFF
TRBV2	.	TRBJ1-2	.	TGTGCCAGCAGTGACCGGACAGCCAACTATGGCTACACCTTC	CASSDRTANYGYTF
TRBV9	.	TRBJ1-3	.	TGTGCCAGCAGCGTAGGAGTCTTTGGTGGAAACACCATATATTTT	CASSVGVFGGNTIYF
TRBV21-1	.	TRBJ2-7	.	TGTGCCAGCAGCAAAGCATGGGGGAGGATCTACGAGCAGTACTTC	CASSKAWGRIYEQYF
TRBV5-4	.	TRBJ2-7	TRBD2	TGTGCCAGCAGCATCGGGGGCGCGGGGGGATCCGAGCAGTACTTC	CASSIGGAGGSEQYF
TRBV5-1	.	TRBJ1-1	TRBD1	TGCGCCAGCAGCCTAGAACAGGGGAGCAGGACTGAAGCTTTCTTT	CASSLEQGSRTEAFF
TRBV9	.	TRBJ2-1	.	TGTGCCAGCAGCGTAGGAAAGTCGCAGTTCTTC	CASSVGKSQFF
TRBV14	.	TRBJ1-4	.	TGTGCCAGCAGCCAAGTGGGGGTAAGGACAGTTAATGAAAAACTGTTTTTT	CASSQVGVRTVNEKLFF
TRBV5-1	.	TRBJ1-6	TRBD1	TGCGCCAGCAGCGTGGACAGGGGGATTAATTCACCCCTCCACTTT	CASSVDRGINSPLHF
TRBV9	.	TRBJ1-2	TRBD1	TGTGCCAGCAGCAAAAGGACAGGGGCCGCTACCTATGGCTACACCTTC	CASSKRTGAATYGYTF
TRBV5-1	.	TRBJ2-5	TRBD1	TGCGCCAGCAGCTCCCGGACAGGGGGCCTAGAGACCCAGTACTTC	CASSSRTGGLETQYF
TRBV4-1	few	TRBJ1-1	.	TGCGCCAGCAGCTTCTACCCACAGGGTGATAACACTGAAGCTTTCTTT	CASSFYPQGDNTEAFF
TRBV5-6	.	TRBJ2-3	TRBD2	TGTGCCAGCAGCTTGGCGTCTAGCGGGGGGGCCAGGGCAGATACGCAGTATTTT	CASSLASSGGARADTQYF
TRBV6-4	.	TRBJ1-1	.	TGTGCCAGCAGCCTGGAAAAGGGTGATGAAGCTTTCTTT	CASSLEKGDEAFF
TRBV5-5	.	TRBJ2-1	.	TGTGCCAGCAGCTGGCAGGGGTCGGGGGTATGGAATGAGCAGTTCTTC	CASSWQGSGVWNEQFF
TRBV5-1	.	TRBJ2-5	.	TGCGCCAGCAGCTTGGTAGGGGGACAAGAGACCCAGTACTTC	CASSLVGGQETQYF
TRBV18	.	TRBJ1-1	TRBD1	TGTGCCAGCTCACCAAGACAGGGGGCGTCGAACACTGAAGCTTTCTTT	CASSPRQGASNTEAFF
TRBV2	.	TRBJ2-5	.	TGTGCCAGCATGAGGGCACACCGGTACCAAGAGACCCAGTACTTC	CASMRAHRYQETQYF
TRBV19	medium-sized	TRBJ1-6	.	TGTGCCAGCAATCCCAGGGTACCCAATTCACCCCTCCACTTT	CASNPRVPNSPLHF
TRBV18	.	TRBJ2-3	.	TGTGCCAGCTCACCACCGGGGATAGCAGATACGCAGTATTTT	CASSPPGIADTQYF
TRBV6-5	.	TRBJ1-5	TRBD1	TGTGCCAGCAGTCGGGGACAGGGTAGGCCCCAGCATTTT	CASSRGQGRPQHF
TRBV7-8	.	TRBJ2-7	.	TGTGCCAGCAGCTCACGGGAGTCGAACTACGAGCAGTACTTC	CASSSRESNYEQYF